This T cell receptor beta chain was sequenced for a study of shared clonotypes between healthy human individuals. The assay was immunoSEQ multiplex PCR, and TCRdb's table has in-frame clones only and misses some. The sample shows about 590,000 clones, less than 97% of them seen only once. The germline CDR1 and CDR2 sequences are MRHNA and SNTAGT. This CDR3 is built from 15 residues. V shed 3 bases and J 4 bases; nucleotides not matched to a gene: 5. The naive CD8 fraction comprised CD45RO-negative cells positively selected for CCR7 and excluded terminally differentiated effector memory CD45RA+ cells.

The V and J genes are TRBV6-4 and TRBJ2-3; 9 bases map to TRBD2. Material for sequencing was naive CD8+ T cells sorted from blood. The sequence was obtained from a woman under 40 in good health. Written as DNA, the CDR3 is TGTGCCAGCAGTGATCTAGCGGGATTTCCAGATACGCAGTATTTT. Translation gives CASSDLAGFPDTQYF.